This T cell receptor beta chain stems from a study of cytomegalovirus exposure and HLA in healthy donors. General observations from the study: It was assumed in the presence/absence analyses that sequencing depth was roughly uniform across donors.

A note on this clone: The antigen is not known.

PCR was performed using 60 Vbeta and 13 Jbeta primers. TCRdb's table, derived via immunoSEQ multiplex PCR, lists solely in-frame clones and lacks some. The table lists around 100,000 clones, with roughly 3.5% in the top ten. The junction had 5 bases not matched to a gene; V was cut back by 4 bases and J by 0 bases. The CDR3 is 16 residues long. Germline CDR1 reads MNHNS; CDR2 reads SASEGT. Likely unrecorded immune exposures existed in these nominally healthy donors. This TCR came from a man aged 40-55 years in good health and CMV-seronegative. The genes are TRBV6-1 and TRBJ2-3; 9 positions match TRBD2. Sequences were obtained from PBMCs. In DNA, the CDR3 is TGTGCCAGCAGTGGTCTAGCGGGGACTAGCACAGATACGCAGTATTTT. Residues: CASSGLAGTSTDTQYF.